This TCR beta chain was obtained from a study of PD-1 blockade in mismatch repair-deficient tumors. Every patient had mismatch repair deficiency by PCR or immunohistochemistry. Trimming removed 10 bases at V and 0 bases at J, with 10 bases between. CDR1 and CDR2 (germline): MDHEN, SYDVKM. The CDR3 is made up of 13 amino acids. Libraries were prepared by immunoSEQ multiplex PCR; TCRdb keeps only in-frame clonotypes and omits some of them. The sample records tens of thousands of clones, approximately 82% being singletons. The V gene is TRBV28, the J gene TRBJ1-3; maybe TRBD1 (5 bases). The origin of this receptor is an adult with mismatch repair-deficient cancer. The sample was peripheral blood, taken 2 weeks after starting pembrolizumab. CDR3 DNA sequence: TGTGCCACCACAAGGGGCTCTGGAAACACCATATATTTT. It codes for CATTRGSGNTIYF.